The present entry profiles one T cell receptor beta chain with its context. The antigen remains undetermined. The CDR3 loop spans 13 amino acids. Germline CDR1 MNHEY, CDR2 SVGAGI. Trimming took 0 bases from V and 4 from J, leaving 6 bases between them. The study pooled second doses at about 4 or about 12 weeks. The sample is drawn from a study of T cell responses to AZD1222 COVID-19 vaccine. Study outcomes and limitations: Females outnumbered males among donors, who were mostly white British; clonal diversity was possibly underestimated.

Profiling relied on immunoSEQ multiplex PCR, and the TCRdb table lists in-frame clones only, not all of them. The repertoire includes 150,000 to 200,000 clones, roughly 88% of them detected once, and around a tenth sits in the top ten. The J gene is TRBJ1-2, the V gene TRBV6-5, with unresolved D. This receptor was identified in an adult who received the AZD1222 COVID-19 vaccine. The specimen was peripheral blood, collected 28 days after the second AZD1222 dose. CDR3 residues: CASSYSRAYGYTF. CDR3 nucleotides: TGTGCCAGCAGTTACTCTCGGGCCTATGGCTACACCTTC.